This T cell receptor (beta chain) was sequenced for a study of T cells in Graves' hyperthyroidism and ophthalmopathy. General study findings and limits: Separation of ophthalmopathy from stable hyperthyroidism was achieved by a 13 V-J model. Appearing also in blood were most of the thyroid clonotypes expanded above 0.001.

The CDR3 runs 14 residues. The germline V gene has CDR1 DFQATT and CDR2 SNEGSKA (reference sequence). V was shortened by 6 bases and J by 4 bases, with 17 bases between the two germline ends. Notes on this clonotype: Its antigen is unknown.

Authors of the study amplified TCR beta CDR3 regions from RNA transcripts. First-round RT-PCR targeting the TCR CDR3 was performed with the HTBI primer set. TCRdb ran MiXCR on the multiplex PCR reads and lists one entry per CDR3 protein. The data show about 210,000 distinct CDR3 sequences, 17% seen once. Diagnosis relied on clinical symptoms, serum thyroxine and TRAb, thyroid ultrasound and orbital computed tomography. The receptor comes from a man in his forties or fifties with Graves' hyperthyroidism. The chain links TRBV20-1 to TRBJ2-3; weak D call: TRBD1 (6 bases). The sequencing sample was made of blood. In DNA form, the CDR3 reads TGCAGTGCCGTCACTACCAGGGGAGCAGATACGCAGTATTTT. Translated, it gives CSAVTTRGADTQYF.